This entry is about one T cell receptor beta chain. What it binds is unknown. Germline loops: CDR1 SGHAT, CDR2 FQNNGV. V was shortened by 1 base and J by 6 bases, with 22 bases between the two germline ends. The CDR3 length is 17 residues. The data stem from a study of T cell responses to AZD1222 COVID-19 vaccine. Using immunoSEQ multiplex PCR, the repertoire was profiled, and TCRdb retains in-frame clones only, with some absent. The sample gives about 150,000 clones, around 90% of which show up once; about 1.8% is in the top ten. Points from the study as a whole: Close to half of all spike-specific TCRs reportedly target regions of the variants that are unmutated. CD4 TCRs covered the whole spike, strongest at regions 160-218 and 743-854. Donors were chiefly white British, with a greater number of females, and clonal diversity was perhaps underestimated.

This TCR was sampled from an adult who received the AZD1222 COVID-19 vaccine. The sequencing here drew on peripheral blood, taken 28 days after the second AZD1222 dose. The genes are TRBV11-2 and TRBJ2-7; D might be TRBD1 (6 bases). CDR3 nucleotides: TGTGCCAGCAGCTTAGGTCCGACCGGGACAATGAACCGCGAGCAGTACTTC. Amino acids: CASSLGPTGTMNREQYF.